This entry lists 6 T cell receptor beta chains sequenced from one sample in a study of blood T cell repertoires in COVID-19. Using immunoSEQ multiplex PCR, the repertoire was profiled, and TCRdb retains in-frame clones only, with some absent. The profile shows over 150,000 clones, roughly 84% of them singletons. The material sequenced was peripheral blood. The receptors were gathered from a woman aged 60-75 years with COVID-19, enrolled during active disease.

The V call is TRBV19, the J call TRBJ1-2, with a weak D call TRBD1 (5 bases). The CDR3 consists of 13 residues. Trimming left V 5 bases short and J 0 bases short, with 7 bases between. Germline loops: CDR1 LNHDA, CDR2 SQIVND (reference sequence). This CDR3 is CASSYRSNYGYTF. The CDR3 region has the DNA TGTGCCAGTAGTTACAGGTCTAACTATGGCTACACCTTC.

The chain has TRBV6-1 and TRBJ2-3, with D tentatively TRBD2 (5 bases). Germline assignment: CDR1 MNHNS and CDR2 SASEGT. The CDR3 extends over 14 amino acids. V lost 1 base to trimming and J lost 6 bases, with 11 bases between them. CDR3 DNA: TGTGCCAGCAGTGAAGTGTGGGGAGTGGATACGCAGTATTTT. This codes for CASSEVWGVDTQYF.

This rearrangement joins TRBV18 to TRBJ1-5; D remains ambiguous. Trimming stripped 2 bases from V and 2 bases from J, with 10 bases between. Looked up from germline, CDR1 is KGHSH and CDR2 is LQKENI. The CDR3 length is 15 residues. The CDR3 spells CASSPGSRGNQPQHF. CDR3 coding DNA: TGTGCCAGCTCACCAGGTAGCCGGGGCAATCAGCCCCAGCATTTT. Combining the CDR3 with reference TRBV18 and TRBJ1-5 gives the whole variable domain NAGVMQNPRHLVRRRGQEARLRCSPMKGHSHVYWYRQLPEEGLKFMVYLQKENIIDESGMPKERFSAEFPKEGPSILRIQQVVRGDSAAYFCASSPGSRGNQPQHFGDGTRLSIL.

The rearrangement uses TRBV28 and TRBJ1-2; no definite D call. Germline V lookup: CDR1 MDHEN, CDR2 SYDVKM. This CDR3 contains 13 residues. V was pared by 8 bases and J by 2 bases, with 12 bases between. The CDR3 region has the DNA TGTGCCAGCTGTCGTCAGGCGAACTATGGCTACACCTTC. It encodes CASCRQANYGYTF.

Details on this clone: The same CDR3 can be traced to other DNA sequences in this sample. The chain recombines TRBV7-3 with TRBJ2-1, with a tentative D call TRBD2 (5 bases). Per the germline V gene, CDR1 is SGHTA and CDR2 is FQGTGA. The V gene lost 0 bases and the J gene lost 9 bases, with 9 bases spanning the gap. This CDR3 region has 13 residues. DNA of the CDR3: TGTGCCAGCAGCTTAACGGTCGCGGGTGAGCAGTTCTTC. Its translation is CASSLTVAGEQFF.

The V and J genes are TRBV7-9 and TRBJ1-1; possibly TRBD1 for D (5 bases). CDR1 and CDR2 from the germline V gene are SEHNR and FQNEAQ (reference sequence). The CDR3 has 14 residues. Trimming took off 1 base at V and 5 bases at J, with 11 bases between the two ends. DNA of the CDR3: TGTGCCAGCAGCTTAGATGGGGCGACGACTGAAGCTTTCTTT. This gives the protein CASSLDGATTEAFF.